This TCR beta chain was observed in a study of blood T cell repertoires in COVID-19. Overall study: COVID-19 samples collected from the United States, Italy and Spain covered acute and convalescent phases.

Sequencing used immunoSEQ multiplex PCR; TCRdb keeps in-frame clones, though not all of them. The sample lists 250,000 to 400,000 clones; around 90% were seen once. The participants were between roughly 18 and 89 years old and came from under 25 US areas. Cohort placement rested on clinical history that participants reported themselves. Cohort 3 recovery required two negative PCRs, clearance, or symptom resolution. Germline loops: CDR1 MGHRA, CDR2 YSYEKL. The CDR3 length is 12 residues. V was cut by 3 bases and J by 5 bases, with 5 bases left in between. The sequence was collected from a man in his fifties or sixties who had recovered from COVID-19. Sequencing was performed on PBMCs or T cells enriched from blood (not recorded which). The chain couples TRBV4-1 to TRBJ2-1; D unresolved. Here the CDR3 DNA reads TGCGCCAGCAGCCACCAGGACAATGAGCAGTTCTTC. It yields the protein CASSHQDNEQFF.